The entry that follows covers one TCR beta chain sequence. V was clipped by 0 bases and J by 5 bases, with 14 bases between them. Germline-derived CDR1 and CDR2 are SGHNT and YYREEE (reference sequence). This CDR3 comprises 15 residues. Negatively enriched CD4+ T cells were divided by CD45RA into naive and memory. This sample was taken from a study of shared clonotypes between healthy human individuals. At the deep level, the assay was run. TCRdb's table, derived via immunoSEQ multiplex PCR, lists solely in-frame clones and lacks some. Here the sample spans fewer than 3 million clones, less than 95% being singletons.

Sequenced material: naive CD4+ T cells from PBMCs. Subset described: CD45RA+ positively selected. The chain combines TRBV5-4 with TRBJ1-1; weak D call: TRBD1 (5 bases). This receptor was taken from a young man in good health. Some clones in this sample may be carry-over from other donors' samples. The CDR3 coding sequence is TGTGCCAGCAGCTTGGGATGGGGGGAGCGTACTGAAGCTTTCTTT. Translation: CASSLGWGERTEAFF.